One and the same sample provided the 20 T cell receptor beta chains below, sequenced in a study of blood T cells in healthy people across ages. A J-beta primer mix and a sample-barcoded 5' primer were used in a second PCR of about 7 to 12 cycles. One entry per CDR3 protein, called by TCRdb with MiXCR from the 5' RACE reads. The data hold 1,800,000 or so distinct CDR3 sequences, with about 39% observed a single time. Sequenced sample: blood. The source is a human donor in good health.

The chain carries TRBV4-1 and TRBJ2-1; perhaps D is TRBD1 or TRBD2 (5 bases each). The V gene's germline CDR1 is MGHRA and CDR2 YSYEKL. V lost 4 bases to trimming and J lost 8 bases, with 24 bases between them. This CDR3 region has 17 residues. The CDR3 DNA sequence: TGCGCCAGCAGCCTTCAGGGACCGACTAAAGTACACGATGAGCAGTTCTTC. Translated, it gives CASSLQGPTKVHDEQFF.

The J gene is TRBJ2-7, the V gene TRBV6-2 or TRBV6-3, with D maybe TRBD2 (5 bases). The germline CDR1 and CDR2 sequences are MNHEY and SVGEGT. This CDR3 contains 16 residues. Trimming took off 3 bases at V and 2 bases at J, with 17 bases between the two ends. The CDR3 is CASSYAARVMTYEQYF. The DNA for the CDR3 is TGTGCCAGCAGTTATGCAGCGCGGGTGATGACCTACGAGCAGTACTTC.

The J gene is TRBJ2-1, the V gene TRBV10-3; D is perhaps TRBD1 or TRBD2 (5 bases each). Deletions cut 0 bases from V and 8 bases from J, with 17 bases between. In germline, CDR1 is ENHRY, CDR2 SYGVKD. The CDR3 is 16 amino acids. The CDR3 region is CAISESMSFLGDEQFF. CDR3 coding DNA: TGTGCCATCAGTGAGTCGATGAGTTTTCTGGGGGATGAGCAGTTCTTC.

With regard to this clonotype: At one of its ends the junction is not consistent with the germline gene, which may arise from a read error. The CDR3 nucleotides read TGCAGTGCCAGCAGGGTTAGCACAGATGCGCAGTATTTT. Translating gives CSASRVSTDAQYF. This chain links TRBV20-1 with TRBJ2-3; a possible D gene is TRBD1 (5 bases). The CDR3 consists of 13 residues. The germline gives CDR1 DFQATT, CDR2 SNEGSKA (reference sequence).

This clonotype was counted a few times. The chain links TRBV9 to TRBJ2-5; D may be TRBD2 (5 bases). Germline CDR1 is SGDLS and CDR2 is YYNGEE. V was clipped by 4 bases and J by 2 bases, with 15 bases between them. The CDR3 sequence is 15 residues long. CDR3 DNA sequence: TGTGCCAGCAGCCCCTCGGGGATCGGGCAAGAGACCCAGTACTTC. As protein: CASSPSGIGQETQYF.

There are many counts of this clonotype. CDR3 DNA: TGTGCCAGCAGCTTAGAGACCCAGTACTTC. This encodes CASSLETQYF. The gene calls are TRBV7-8 and TRBJ2-5; D unclear. The CDR3 consists of 10 residues. Germline V gene sequence: CDR1 SGHVS, CDR2 FQNEAQ. V lost 1 base and J 6 bases, leaving 0 bases between the germline ends. Filled out from reference TRBV7-8 and TRBJ2-5, the complete variable domain reads GAGVSQSPRYKVAKRGQDVALRCDPISGHVSLFWYQQALGQGPEFLTYFQNEAQLDKSGLPSDRFFAERPEGSVSTLKIQRTQQEDSAVYLCASSLETQYFGPGTRLLVL.

The chain joins TRBV5-1 to TRBJ1-2; no firm D call. The germline V gene has CDR1 SGHRS and CDR2 YFSETQ. Trimming cost V 5 bases and J 2 bases, with 10 bases left between them. This CDR3 contains 13 residues. As DNA, the CDR3 is TGCGCCAGCAGGGTTGATCTAAACTATGGCTACACCTTC. It yields the protein CASRVDLNYGYTF. Based on the CDR3 plus reference TRBV5-1 and TRBJ1-2, the full variable domain is KAGVTQTPRYLIKTRGQQVTLSCSPISGHRSVSWYQQTPGQGLQFLFEYFSETQRNKGNFPGRFSGRQFSNSRSEMNVSTLELGDSALYLCASRVDLNYGYTFGSGTRLTVV.

The chain joins TRBV11-2 to TRBJ2-7; 8 bases match TRBD2. The CDR3 extends over 17 amino acids. Trimming removed 1 base from V and 0 bases from J; junction bases left unmatched: 8. Per germline, CDR1 SGHAT and CDR2 FQNNGV. CDR3 DNA sequence: TGTGCCAGCAGCTTAGGGGCGATTAGCGGGGACTCCTACGAGCAGTACTTC. It specifies CASSLGAISGDSYEQYF.

This clonotype turned up a few times. The J gene is TRBJ1-5, the V gene TRBV2; D perhaps matches TRBD1 (5 bases). Germline V lookup: CDR1 SNHLY, CDR2 FYNNEI. The CDR3 spans 15 residues. Deletions cut 2 bases from V and 3 bases from J, with 11 bases between. For the CDR3, the DNA is TGTGCCAGCAGTGAAAAGGGGCAGTCCAATCAGCCCCAGCATTTT. It codes for CASSEKGQSNQPQHF.

The chain joins TRBV7-2 to TRBJ2-5; possible D gene TRBD1, 6 bases. The J call may be faulty, since TRBJ2-7 better matches the DNA end. The V gene's germline CDR1 is SGHTA and CDR2 FQGNSA. The length of the CDR3 is 15 residues. DNA of the CDR3: TGTGCCAGCAGCTCTATCAGGACAGATATCTACGAGCAGTACTTC. It specifies CASSSIRTDIYEQYF.

The J gene is TRBJ2-7, the V gene TRBV11-2; D is ambiguous. Germline V CDR1 and CDR2: SGHAT, FQNNGV. V lost 3 bases to trimming and J lost 1 base, with 13 bases between them. The CDR3 sequence is 15 residues long. The CDR3 DNA reads as TGTGCCAGCAGCTTTGCAGTAGGGTATTCCTACGAGCAGTACTTC. Residues: CASSFAVGYSYEQYF.

The chain has TRBV9 and TRBJ1-2, with unresolved D. Trimming removed 2 bases at V and 7 bases at J, with 15 bases between. Per the germline V gene, CDR1 is SGDLS and CDR2 is YYNGEE. The CDR3 covers 14 residues. In DNA, the CDR3 is TGTGCCAGCAGCGTGAGGGCGTCGGCAGCTGGCTACACCTTC. Protein sequence: CASSVRASAAGYTF.

V and J are TRBV29-1 and TRBJ2-7; D remains unclear. Germline CDR1 reads SQVTM; CDR2 reads ANQGSEA. The CDR3 totals 12 residues. Trimming stripped 3 bases from V and 2 bases from J, with 8 bases between. CDR3 region: CSVDQPPYEQYF. CDR3 coding DNA: TGCAGCGTTGATCAGCCCCCCTACGAGCAGTACTTC.

The V and J genes are TRBV20-1 and TRBJ1-6; 7 positions match TRBD1. V lost 0 bases and J lost 10; bases outside the gene matches: 6. The germline V gene has CDR1 DFQATT and CDR2 SNEGSKA (reference sequence). There are 14 residues in the CDR3. This CDR3 reads CSARDLTGRSPLHF. As DNA, the CDR3 is TGCAGTGCTAGAGATTTGACAGGGAGGTCACCCCTCCACTTT.

The J gene is TRBJ2-7, the V gene TRBV7-9, with D perhaps TRBD1 or TRBD2 (6 bases each). The germline V gene encodes CDR1 SEHNR and CDR2 FQNEAQ (reference sequence). The CDR3 is 14 amino acids. The V end lost 2 bases, the J end lost 6 bases, and 14 bases lay between the germline ends. The CDR3, as DNA: TGTGCCAGCAGCTTACGGGTGAGGGGGGCCGAGCAGTACTTC. Encoded protein: CASSLRVRGAEQYF.

The rearrangement joins TRBV20-1 to TRBJ2-1; D may be TRBD1 (5 bases). V was shortened by 2 bases and J by 8 bases, with 16 bases between the two germline ends. Looked up from germline, CDR1 is DFQATT and CDR2 is SNEGSKA (reference sequence). The CDR3 extends over 14 amino acids. CDR3: CSARIQQGSDEQFF. The CDR3 bases are TGCAGTGCTAGAATCCAGCAGGGAAGTGATGAGCAGTTCTTC.

The gene calls are TRBV29-1 and TRBJ2-1, with a weak D call TRBD1 (6 bases). This CDR3 spans 15 amino acids. Germline V gene lookup returns CDR1 SQVTM and CDR2 ANQGSEA. The ends were cut back, 4 bases at V and 5 bases at J, with 18 bases in the middle. The CDR3 protein is CSVVYGTPTHNEQFF. The CDR3 region has the DNA TGCAGCGTTGTATATGGGACACCGACCCACAATGAGCAGTTCTTC.

The chain combines TRBV2 with TRBJ2-7; a weak D match, TRBD2 (7 bases). V dropped 6 bases and J dropped 1 base, with 16 bases sitting between them. CDR3 size: 15 residues. CDR1 SNHLY and CDR2 FYNNEI come from the germline V gene. In DNA form, the CDR3 reads TGTGCCAGCAGAAAGGGGGGGGCGCGTTCCTACGAGCAGTACTTC. This encodes CASRKGGARSYEQYF. The whole variable domain, remainder taken from reference TRBV2 and TRBJ2-7, is EPEVTQTPSHQVTQMGQEVILRCVPISNHLYFYWYRQILGQKVEFLVSFYNNEISEKSEIFDDQFSVERPDGSNFTLKIRSTKLEDSAMYFCASRKGGARSYEQYFGPGTRLTVT.

This chain uses TRBV4-3 with TRBJ2-5, with a possible D match to TRBD1 (7 bases). CDR1 LGHNA and CDR2 YSLEER come from the germline V gene. CDR3 length equals 18 residues. Trimming shortened V by 10 bases and J by 0 bases, and 27 bases separated the two germline ends. In DNA form, the CDR3 reads TGCGCCATCATTCTGGGTTACCAGGGGGACTGTTACCAAGAGACCCAGTACTTC. Its protein product is CAIILGYQGDCYQETQYF.

The V call is TRBV24-1, the J call TRBJ2-1, with a tentative D call TRBD1 (6 bases). Trimming stripped 5 bases from V and 3 bases from J, with 13 bases between. Germline V gene lookup returns CDR1 KGHDR and CDR2 SFDVKD. This CDR3 has 15 amino acids. The CDR3 nucleotides read TGTGCCACCAGTGGGAAGGGACACCTCTACAATGAGCAGTTCTTC. Translating it yields CATSGKGHLYNEQFF.